This T cell receptor (beta chain) was identified in a study of chemoradiotherapy in HPV16-positive cancers (dated by TCRdb to between 2021 and 2022). Regarding the complete study: Candidate HPV-specific T-cell clones and common TCR motifs were defined by functional T-cell assays performed on cells from a couple of HPV16-positive patients. The study asked whether T-cell immunity to the HPV oncoproteins E6 and E7 changes during chemoradiotherapy and whether this immunity affects survival. TCR repertoires from over 80 patients with HPV-related cancers were then used to track the candidate HPV-specific TCRs and motifs.

This clone was detected only once. This clone's antigen is unknown. Base qualities are missing; no much larger clone stands one base away. Repertoires were sampled repeatedly over the course of chemoradiotherapy, so clonal expansion could be followed in the tumor microenvironment. Sequences SNHLY (CDR1) and FYNNEI (CDR2) are obtained from the germline V gene. The CDR3 goes from the cysteine to the phenylalanine over 16 residues. Only the CDR3 portion is preserved as DNA: 48 bases, with reading frame beginning at the first base. V lost 0 bases and J lost 0 bases; the stretch between them is 9 bases long. The library was prepared using the immunoSEQ multiplex PCR assay. The immuneACCESS repertoire file appears here via TCRdb, limited to in-frame rearrangements. These files lack a portion of the clones; in checked studies, under half of the deficit traces to unresolved V genes, and the cause of the others is not known. The sample table shows around 5,000 clones, and around 77% are seen once. Together, the top ten hold approximately 19% of the sample.

Results the study describes overall, beyond this receptor: Expansion of candidate HPV-specific clones and E7-related TCR motifs was observed in the tumor microenvironment during treatment, whereas no such expansion was observed for non-HPV-specific T cells. In HPV16-positive patients, expansion of HPV-responsive T cells during chemoradiotherapy was associated with improved recurrence-free survival. The functional definition of HPV-specific T cells was derived from only two HPV16-positive patients, and the survival association was reported for HPV16-positive patients.

The V and J segments used are TRBV2 and TRBJ1-3, with the D gene uncertain. This TCR derives from a human donor with HPV-associated anogenital cancer. The sample here was tumor tissue, taken from a patient who underwent chemoradiotherapy. Here the CDR3 is given as CASSEAPTDSGNTIYF. The bases are TGTGCCAGCAGTGAAGCGCCTACGGACTCTGGAAACACCATATATTTT.